The source of this TCR beta chain is a study of T cell responses to AZD1222 COVID-19 vaccine. Regarding the study as a whole: The reported proportion of spike-specific TCRs targeting unmutated variant regions was nearly half.

Concerning this clone: The antigen remains undetermined.

Method: immunoSEQ multiplex PCR; TCRdb's copy keeps in-frame clones and lacks some. The top ten clones hold 2.5% to 3% of a sample with more than 150,000 clones, around 86% of them seen once. The CDR3 is made up of 15 amino acids. Trimming stripped 2 bases from V and 8 bases from J, with 17 bases between. Germline loops: CDR1 LGHDT, CDR2 YNNKEL (reference sequence). The rearrangement uses TRBV3-1 (or the pseudogene TRBV3-2) and TRBJ2-3; D ambiguous. The clonotype was recovered from an adult in good health. Here the sequenced sample was peripheral blood, taken on day 0 of MenACWY control vaccination. The CDR3 here is CASSQSDGVLSTQYF. CDR3 DNA: TGTGCCAGCAGCCAATCCGACGGTGTCCTTTCTACGCAGTATTTT.